This TCR beta chain is drawn from a study of blood T cells in healthy people across ages. Next came a second PCR, run for roughly 7 to 12 cycles, which used a sample-barcoded 5' primer along with a J-beta primer mix. TCRdb passed the 5' RACE reads through MiXCR, listing each CDR3 protein once. The sample carries under 800,000 distinct CDR3 sequences, under 25% recorded once. The V and J ends lost 4 bases and 7 bases, in that order; junction bases with no gene match: 9. Germline CDR1 reads SGHRS; CDR2 reads YFSETQ. The CDR3 covers 14 residues. This chain connects TRBV5-1 to TRBJ1-2; 8 nucleotides match TRBD1. Source material: blood. The TCR comes from a man aged 70 or older in good health. DNA for the CDR3: TGCGCCAGCAGCGGAGGACAGGGTGGTGCTGGCTACACCTTC. Its translation is CASSGGQGGAGYTF.